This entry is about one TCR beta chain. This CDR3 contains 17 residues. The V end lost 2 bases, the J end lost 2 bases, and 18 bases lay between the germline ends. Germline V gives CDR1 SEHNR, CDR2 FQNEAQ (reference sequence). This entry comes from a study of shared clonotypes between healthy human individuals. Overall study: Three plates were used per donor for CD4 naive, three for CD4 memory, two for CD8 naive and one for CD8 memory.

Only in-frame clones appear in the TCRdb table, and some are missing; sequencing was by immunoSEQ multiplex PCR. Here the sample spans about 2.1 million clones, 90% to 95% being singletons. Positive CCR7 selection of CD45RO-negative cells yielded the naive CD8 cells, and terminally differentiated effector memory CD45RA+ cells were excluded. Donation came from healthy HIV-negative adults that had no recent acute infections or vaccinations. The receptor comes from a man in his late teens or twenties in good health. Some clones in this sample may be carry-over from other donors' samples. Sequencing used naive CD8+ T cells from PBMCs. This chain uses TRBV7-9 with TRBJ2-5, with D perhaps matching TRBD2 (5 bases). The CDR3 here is CASSLNLRAAHQETQYF. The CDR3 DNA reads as TGTGCCAGCAGCTTAAATTTGAGGGCAGCTCATCAAGAGACCCAGTACTTC. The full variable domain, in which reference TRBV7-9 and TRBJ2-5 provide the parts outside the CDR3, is DTGVSQNPRHKITKRGQNVTFRCDPISEHNRLYWYRQTLGQGPEFLTYFQNEAQLEKSRLLSDRFSAERPKGSFSTLEIQRTEQGDSAMYLCASSLNLRAAHQETQYFGPGTRLLVL.